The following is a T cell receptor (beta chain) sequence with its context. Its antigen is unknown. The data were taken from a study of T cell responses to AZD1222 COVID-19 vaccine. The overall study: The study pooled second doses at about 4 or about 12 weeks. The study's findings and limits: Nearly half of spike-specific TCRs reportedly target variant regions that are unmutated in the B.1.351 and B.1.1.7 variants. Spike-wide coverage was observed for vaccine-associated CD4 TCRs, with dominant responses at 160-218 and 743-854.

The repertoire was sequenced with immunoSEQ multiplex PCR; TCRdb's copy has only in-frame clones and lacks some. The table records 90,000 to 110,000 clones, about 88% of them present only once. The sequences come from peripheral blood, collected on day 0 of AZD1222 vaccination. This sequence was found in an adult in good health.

This CDR3 is CASSQAGQGALYGYTF. The CDR3 DNA is TGCGCCAGCAGCCAAGCAGGACAGGGGGCATTGTATGGCTACACCTTC. V is TRBV4-3 and J is TRBJ1-2; 11 bases fit TRBD1. The length of the CDR3 is 16 residues. The junction had 6 bases not matched to a gene; V was cut back by 1 base and J by 5 bases. Germline V gene sequence: CDR1 LGHNA, CDR2 YSLEER.